Shown below are 8 T cell receptor beta chains from a single sample sequenced in a study of PD-L1 blockade in urothelial cancer. Sequenced by immunoSEQ multiplex PCR; TCRdb stores in-frame clones only, minus some. There are fewer than 40,000 clones in the sample; over 75% occur only once, and about 9% lies in the top ten. The input for sequencing was PBMCs, taken around atezolizumab (anti-PD-L1) treatment. Receptors were obtained from a man in his sixties or seventies with urothelial cancer.

This clone was counted a few times. V usage is TRBV7-9 and J usage is TRBJ2-5, with D maybe TRBD1 (6 bases). The CDR3 totals 15 residues. In germline, CDR1 is SEHNR, CDR2 FQNEAQ (reference sequence). V shed 3 bases and J shed 4 bases, with 15 bases lying between them. CDR3 amino acids: CASSFPHRVGETQYF. CDR3 sequence (DNA): TGTGCCAGCAGCTTCCCCCACAGGGTAGGAGAGACCCAGTACTTC.

This clone showed up just once. V gene TRBV11-2 combines with J gene TRBJ1-4, with D possibly TRBD1 on 5 matching bases. The V end lost 1 base, the J end lost 4 bases, and 22 bases lay between the germline ends. This CDR3 comprises 19 residues. The germline V gene has CDR1 SGHAT and CDR2 FQNNGV. The CDR3 bases are TGTGCCAGCAGCTTAGGTACCTCGACAGTCAACCCCCTTAATGAAAAACTGTTTTTT. Translated: CASSLGTSTVNPLNEKLFF. Based on the CDR3 plus reference TRBV11-2 and TRBJ1-4, the full variable domain is EAGVAQSPRYKIIEKRQSVAFWCNPISGHATLYWYQQILGQGPKLLIQFQNNGVVDDSQLPKDRFSAERLKGVDSTLKIQPAKLEDSAVYLCASSLGTSTVNPLNEKLFFGSGTQLSVL.

Judged by abundance, this clone is medium-sized. This chain uses TRBV28 with TRBJ1-1; possibly TRBD1 for D (5 bases). CDR1 and CDR2 (germline): MDHEN, SYDVKM. Trimming left V 7 bases short and J 3 bases short, with 24 bases between. The CDR3 spans 17 residues. This chain's CDR3 is CASTPRLGQGGYTEAFF. The CDR3 coding sequence is TGTGCCAGCACCCCCCGGTTGGGGCAGGGTGGGTACACTGAAGCTTTCTTT.

This clone was picked up one time. V is TRBV27 and J is TRBJ2-7; TRBD2 matches at 10 bases. This CDR3 comprises 13 residues. The V gene's germline CDR1 is MNHEY and CDR2 SMNVEV (reference sequence). With V trimmed by 7 bases and J by 3 bases, 3 bases remained unmatched. The CDR3 protein is CASTQREGYEQYF. The CDR3 nucleotides read TGTGCCAGCACGCAGCGGGAGGGCTACGAGCAGTACTTC.

This sequence joins TRBV6-5 and TRBJ1-1, with D maybe TRBD1 (5 bases). There are 14 residues in the CDR3. Germline CDR1 and CDR2: MNHEY and SVGAGI. Trimming took 2 bases from V and 1 from J, leaving 8 bases between them. CDR3 sequence: CASSYGGGNTEAFF. As DNA, the CDR3 is TGTGCCAGCAGTTACGGGGGAGGGAACACTGAAGCTTTCTTT.

The chain couples TRBV5-1 to TRBJ2-5, with 9 positions matching TRBD2. V lost 6 bases and J lost 5; bases outside the gene matches: 11. This CDR3 region has 15 residues. Germline lookup yields CDR1 SGHRS and CDR2 YFSETQ. The CDR3 here is CASTLYSGGWETQYF. The CDR3 DNA is TGCGCCAGCACCCTCTACAGCGGGGGGTGGGAGACCCAGTACTTC.

This clone was picked up one time. This chain joins TRBV7-9 and TRBJ2-7; weak D call: TRBD2 (5 bases). Germline CDR1 SEHNR, CDR2 FQNEAQ (reference sequence). This CDR3 contains 14 residues. V was pared by 3 bases and J by 0 bases, with 9 bases between. The CDR3 DNA reads TGTGCCAGCAGCTTTCGACGGGGCTCCTACGAGCAGTACTTC. It codes for CASSFRRGSYEQYF.

This clone has only one observation. This chain uses TRBV19 with TRBJ2-5, with D possibly matching TRBD2 (5 bases). This CDR3 region has 13 residues. Germline lookup yields CDR1 LNHDA and CDR2 SQIVND (reference sequence). V lost 9 bases and J lost 4, with 15 bases in between. CDR3: CARRVGGGETQYF. The CDR3 nucleotides read TGTGCCAGGAGAGTGGGCGGAGGAGAGACCCAGTACTTC.